This entry lists 25 T cell receptor beta chains sequenced from one sample in a study of blood T cell repertoires in COVID-19. The data were produced by immunoSEQ multiplex PCR, yet TCRdb's version contains in-frame clones alone and is incomplete. The sample has 250,000 to 300,000 clones, roughly 90% seen once. Sequenced material: peripheral blood. Receptors were obtained from a man aged 50-60 years with acute or convalescent COVID-19.

The chain links TRBV4-2 to TRBJ2-1, with TRBD1 identical over 8 bases. The CDR3 loop spans 16 amino acids. Losses at the gene ends were 2 bases for V and 3 bases for J; bases not matched to a gene: 6. The germline V gene encodes CDR1 LGHNA and CDR2 YNFKEQ. The CDR3 coding sequence is TGTGCCAGCAGCCAAAGTCAGGGGGCGCACTACAATGAGCAGTTCTTC. This codes for CASSQSQGAHYNEQFF.

The CDR3 DNA reads as TGTGCCAGCAGCCAGCTAGCGGGCAGGAGCATGAACACTGAAGCTTTCTTT. It specifies CASSQLAGRSMNTEAFF. The genes are TRBV14 and TRBJ1-1; D not resolved. The CDR3 runs to 17 residues. Germline lookup yields CDR1 SGHDN and CDR2 FVKESK. V was clipped by 3 bases and J by 0 bases, with 17 bases between them. Full variable domain (remainder filled in from reference TRBV14 and TRBJ1-1): EAGVTQFPSHSVIEKGQTVTLRCDPISGHDNLYWYRRVMGKEIKFLLHFVKESKQDESGMPNNRFLAERTGGTYSTLKVQPAELEDSGVYFCASSQLAGRSMNTEAFFGQGTRLTVV.

The J gene is TRBJ1-4, the V gene TRBV25-1; D unresolved. Germline V gives CDR1 MGHDK, CDR2 SYGVNS. The V and J ends lost 1 base and 6 bases respectively, with 9 bases between them. The CDR3 spans 14 residues. For the CDR3, the DNA is TGTGCCAGCAGTGAATCGCGGGGTGATGAAAAACTGTTTTTT. Its protein is CASSESRGDEKLFF.

This clone was seen only once. V gene TRBV2 combines with J gene TRBJ2-5; TRBD1 aligns across 8 bases. The germline V gene has CDR1 SNHLY and CDR2 FYNNEI. V gave up 6 bases and J gave up 5 bases; unmatched junction bases: 14. The CDR3 runs to 16 residues. DNA for the CDR3: TGTGCCAGCAGCCAATGGGCAGGGGGCGGTCGGGAGACCCAGTACTTC. Residues: CASSQWAGGGRETQYF.

This rearrangement joins TRBV7-3 to TRBJ2-3, with 11 bases identical to TRBD1. Trimming at V came to 5 bases and at J to 1 base, leaving 5 bases not matched to a gene. CDR3 length: 16 amino acids. Germline CDR1 and CDR2: SGHTA and FQGTGA. The DNA of the CDR3 is TGTGCCAGCAGCCGGACAGGGGGCACGGGCACAGATACGCAGTATTTT. It yields the protein CASSRTGGTGTDTQYF. Full variable domain (rest looked up from reference TRBV7-3 and TRBJ2-3): GAGVSQTPSNKVTEKGKYVELRCDPISGHTALYWYRQSLGQGPEFLIYFQGTGAADDSGLPNDRFFAVRPEGSVSTLKIQRTERGDSAVYLCASSRTGGTGTDTQYFGPGTRLTVL.

The J gene is TRBJ1-1, the V gene TRBV11-3; no reliable D call. Germline V lookup: CDR1 SGHNT, CDR2 YENEEA. The CDR3 is 15 residues long. Deletions cut 4 bases from V and 2 bases from J, with 14 bases between. The DNA of the CDR3 is TGTGCCAGCAGCTCCCGACACCTGTCAAACACTGAAGCTTTCTTT. Its translation: CASSSRHLSNTEAFF.

The chain joins TRBV2 to TRBJ1-1, with a possible D match to TRBD1 (6 bases). Trimming shortened V by 5 bases and J by 0 bases, and 16 bases separated the two germline ends. This CDR3 is built from 16 residues. Germline-derived CDR1 and CDR2 are SNHLY and FYNNEI. Written as DNA, the CDR3 is TGTGCCAGCAGTATCTTGGGACACTCGTTGAACACTGAAGCTTTCTTT. This encodes CASSILGHSLNTEAFF.

The genes are TRBV6-6 and TRBJ2-5; 9 nucleotides align to TRBD2. The CDR3 is 17 residues long. CDR1 MNHNY and CDR2 SVGAGI come from the germline V gene (reference sequence). The V and J ends lost 5 bases and 1 base, in that order; junction bases with no gene match: 11. CDR3 amino acids: CASSPAGTSRLQETQYF. The DNA of the CDR3 is TGTGCCAGCAGTCCAGCCGGGACTAGCAGACTCCAAGAGACCCAGTACTTC.

V and J are TRBV4-2 and TRBJ1-1; TRBD1 aligns across 7 bases. Germline lookup yields CDR1 LGHNA and CDR2 YNFKEQ. Trimming removed 4 bases from V and 1 base from J; junction bases left unmatched: 12. The CDR3 is 17 amino acids. The CDR3 here is CASSPRDSYDSNTEAFF. In nucleotides, the CDR3 is TGTGCCAGCAGCCCCCGGGACAGCTATGATTCGAACACTGAAGCTTTCTTT.

V gene TRBV7-2 combines with J gene TRBJ2-1, with TRBD1 matching 8 bases. Germline V gene data show CDR1 as SGHTA and CDR2 as FQGNSA. CDR3 size: 15 residues. The V and J ends lost 5 bases and 0 bases, in that order; junction bases with no gene match: 3. CDR3 nucleotide sequence: TGTGCCAGCAGCCCCGACAGGGGCTCCTACAATGAGCAGTTCTTC. This translates into CASSPDRGSYNEQFF.

V is TRBV7-3 and J is TRBJ1-1; D perhaps matches TRBD1 (6 bases). Trimming stripped 3 bases from V and 3 bases from J, with 8 bases between. Germline-derived CDR1 and CDR2 are SGHTA and FQGTGA. The CDR3 totals 13 residues. CDR3 DNA sequence: TGTGCCAGCAGCTTGGACAGAGACACTGAAGCTTTCTTT. It specifies CASSLDRDTEAFF.

This chain joins TRBV6-5 and TRBJ2-7; D unresolved. The germline CDR1 and CDR2 sequences are MNHEY and SVGAGI. V was shortened by 8 bases and J by 2 bases, with 10 bases between the two germline ends. This CDR3 contains 12 residues. CDR3 residues: CASWQATYEQYF. The DNA of the CDR3 is TGTGCCAGCTGGCAGGCGACCTACGAGCAGTACTTC.

The chain carries TRBV10-1 and TRBJ2-7, with 9 bases lining up with TRBD1. V lost 4 bases, J lost 5 bases, and 9 bases stayed unmatched. Germline lookup yields CDR1 WNHNN and CDR2 SYGVQD (reference sequence). CDR3 length: 15 amino acids. CDR3 sequence reads: CASSGGQGIRDEQYF. Written as DNA, the CDR3 is TGCGCCAGCAGTGGGGGACAGGGAATCAGAGACGAGCAGTACTTC.

The chain joins TRBV5-1 to TRBJ2-5; 8 bases align to TRBD1. This CDR3 has 13 residues. J lost 5 bases, V lost 5 bases, and 5 bases had no gene match. Germline CDR1 SGHRS, CDR2 YFSETQ. Here the CDR3 DNA reads TGCGCCAGCAGTTCAGGGGGCTCGGAGACCCAGTACTTC. Protein product: CASSSGGSETQYF.

The chain joins TRBV3-1 (or the pseudogene TRBV3-2) to TRBJ1-1, with D perhaps matching TRBD1 (6 bases). Trimming took 1 base from V and 4 from J, leaving 10 bases between them. This CDR3 is built from 14 residues. Germline V gives CDR1 LGHDT, CDR2 YNNKEL (reference sequence). The CDR3 loop reads CASSQGVRGTEAFF. The CDR3 region has the DNA TGTGCCAGCAGCCAAGGGGTCAGGGGCACTGAAGCTTTCTTT.

The V call is TRBV11-2, the J call TRBJ2-7; 7 positions match TRBD1. The CDR3 totals 14 residues. CDR1 is SGHAT and CDR2 is FQNNGV in the germline V gene. The junction had 5 bases not matched to a gene; V was cut back by 3 bases and J by 3 bases. The CDR3 bases are TGTGCCAGCAGCTTCGCAGGGGGAAGCTACGAGCAGTACTTC. Protein product: CASSFAGGSYEQYF.

The chain combines TRBV5-1 with TRBJ2-7, with 7 bases identical to TRBD2. V dropped 4 bases and J dropped 0; count of bases not matched to a gene: 7. CDR1 SGHRS and CDR2 YFSETQ come from the germline V gene. This CDR3 has 15 amino acids. CDR3 region: CASSQTSRDSYEQYF. CDR3 in DNA: TGCGCCAGCAGCCAGACTAGCCGAGACTCCTACGAGCAGTACTTC.

Only one count was recorded for this clone. V gene TRBV5-1 combines with J gene TRBJ2-5; TRBD2 matches at 14 bases. This CDR3 has 16 residues. Germline lookup yields CDR1 SGHRS and CDR2 YFSETQ. Trimming removed 4 bases from V and 5 bases from J; junction bases left unmatched: 7. The CDR3 loop is CASSPGTSGGEETQYF. In DNA form, the CDR3 reads TGCGCCAGCAGCCCCGGGACTAGCGGGGGTGAGGAGACCCAGTACTTC.

The V call is TRBV30, the J call TRBJ1-6; no clear D gene. Germline V gene data show CDR1 as GTSNPN and CDR2 as SVGIG (reference sequence). This CDR3 region has 13 residues. V gave up 0 bases and J gave up 7 bases, with 7 bases separating them. The chain's CDR3 is CAWSVKRNSPLHF. CDR3 nucleotide sequence: TGTGCCTGGAGTGTAAAGAGGAATTCACCCCTCCACTTT.

The chain combines TRBV6-5 with TRBJ1-5; D unclear. Germline V lookup: CDR1 MNHEY, CDR2 SVGAGI. Between the trimmed V and J ends, which lost 5 bases and 4 bases, there was a span of 15 bases. The CDR3 has 15 amino acids. The CDR3 region is CASSTNFRTNQPQHF. The CDR3 bases are TGTGCCAGCAGTACGAACTTTCGCACGAATCAGCCCCAGCATTTT.

This clone is categorized as medium-sized. V is TRBV6-5 and J is TRBJ2-1, with no clear D. This CDR3 is built from 14 residues. Germline CDR1 is MNHEY and CDR2 is SVGAGI. Trimming took off 0 bases at V and 5 bases at J, with 8 bases between the two ends. The DNA for the CDR3 is TGTGCCAGCAGTTACTCGACACCAAACAATGAGCAGTTCTTC. Encoded protein: CASSYSTPNNEQFF.

CDR3 in amino acids: CASSHGGGGTGELFF. The CDR3 nucleotides are TGTGCCAGCAGCCATGGGGGAGGGGGCACCGGGGAGCTGTTTTTT. The rearrangement joins TRBV3-1 (or the pseudogene TRBV3-2) to TRBJ2-2; D possibly corresponds to TRBD2 (7 bases). V was cut by 3 bases and J by 4 bases, with 12 bases left in between. There are 15 residues in the CDR3. Per germline, CDR1 LGHDT and CDR2 YNNKEL (reference sequence).

This clone was detected a few times. V is TRBV7-3 and J is TRBJ2-2; D gene uncertain. Germline V gene sequence: CDR1 SGHTA, CDR2 FQGTGA. Trimming pared 0 bases from V and 5 bases from J, leaving 7 bases between. CDR3 length: 14 amino acids. Here the CDR3 reads CASSLTSRTGELFF. Here the CDR3 DNA reads TGTGCCAGCAGCTTAACGTCCAGGACCGGGGAGCTGTTTTTT.

The V call is TRBV14, the J call TRBJ1-2; no definite D call. CDR1 is SGHDN, CDR2 FVKESK, per germline. The V gene lost 0 bases and the J gene lost 8 bases, with 10 bases spanning the gap. CDR3 length: 13 amino acids. CDR3 amino acids: CASSQDRSGGYTF. The CDR3 nucleotides are TGTGCCAGCAGCCAAGACAGGTCCGGAGGCTACACCTTC.

The chain couples TRBV2 to TRBJ1-1, with D uncertain. Per germline, CDR1 SNHLY and CDR2 FYNNEI. Trimming cost V 9 bases and J 5 bases, with 16 bases left between them. The CDR3 spans 13 residues. In DNA form, the CDR3 reads TGTGCCAGATCCGACCCGAGGAGGACTGAAGCTTTCTTT. Its protein is CARSDPRRTEAFF. The whole variable domain, filled in from reference TRBV2 and TRBJ1-1, reads EPEVTQTPSHQVTQMGQEVILRCVPISNHLYFYWYRQILGQKVEFLVSFYNNEISEKSEIFDDQFSVERPDGSNFTLKIRSTKLEDSAMYFCARSDPRRTEAFFGQGTRLTVV.